This T cell receptor (beta chain) comes out of a study of T cells in localized non-small cell lung cancer. Study observations and caveats: Uninvolved neighboring lung showed the greatest T cell clonality, exceeding tumor.

The table came from immunoSEQ multiplex PCR; TCRdb's copy has only in-frame clones and leaves some out. The sample lists roughly 90,000 clones; approximately 91% were seen once. With regard to this clone: As yet, its antigen is unknown.

Deletions cut 4 bases from V and 8 bases from J, with 14 bases between. In germline, CDR1 is SQVTM, CDR2 ANQGSEA. The CDR3 loop spans 13 amino acids. The sequence came from a woman aged 40-70 years with stage II squamous cell lung carcinoma. V usage is TRBV29-1 and J usage is TRBJ1-4; possible D gene TRBD1, 6 bases. Source: PBMCs, taken before any cancer treatment. The CDR3 DNA reads as TGCAGCGTTGTGGGGGGGCCTGGAGAAAAACTGTTTTTT. Translation: CSVVGGPGEKLFF.